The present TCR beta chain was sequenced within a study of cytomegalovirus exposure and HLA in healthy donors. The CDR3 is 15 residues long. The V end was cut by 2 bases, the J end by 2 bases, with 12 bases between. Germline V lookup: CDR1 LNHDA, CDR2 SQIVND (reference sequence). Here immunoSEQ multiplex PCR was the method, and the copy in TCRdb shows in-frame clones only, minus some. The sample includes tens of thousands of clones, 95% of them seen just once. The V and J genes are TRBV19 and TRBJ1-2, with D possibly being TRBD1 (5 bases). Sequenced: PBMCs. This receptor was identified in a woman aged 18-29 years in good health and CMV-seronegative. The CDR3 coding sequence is TGTGCCAGTAGTATACTGGGCAGGGAAAACTATGGCTACACCTTC. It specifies CASSILGRENYGYTF. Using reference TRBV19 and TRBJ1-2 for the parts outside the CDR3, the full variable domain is DGGITQSPKYLFRKEGQNVTLSCEQNLNHDAMYWYRQDPGQGLRLIYYSQIVNDFQKGDIAEGYSVSREKKESFPLTVTSAQKNPTAFYLCASSILGRENYGYTFGSGTRLTVV.